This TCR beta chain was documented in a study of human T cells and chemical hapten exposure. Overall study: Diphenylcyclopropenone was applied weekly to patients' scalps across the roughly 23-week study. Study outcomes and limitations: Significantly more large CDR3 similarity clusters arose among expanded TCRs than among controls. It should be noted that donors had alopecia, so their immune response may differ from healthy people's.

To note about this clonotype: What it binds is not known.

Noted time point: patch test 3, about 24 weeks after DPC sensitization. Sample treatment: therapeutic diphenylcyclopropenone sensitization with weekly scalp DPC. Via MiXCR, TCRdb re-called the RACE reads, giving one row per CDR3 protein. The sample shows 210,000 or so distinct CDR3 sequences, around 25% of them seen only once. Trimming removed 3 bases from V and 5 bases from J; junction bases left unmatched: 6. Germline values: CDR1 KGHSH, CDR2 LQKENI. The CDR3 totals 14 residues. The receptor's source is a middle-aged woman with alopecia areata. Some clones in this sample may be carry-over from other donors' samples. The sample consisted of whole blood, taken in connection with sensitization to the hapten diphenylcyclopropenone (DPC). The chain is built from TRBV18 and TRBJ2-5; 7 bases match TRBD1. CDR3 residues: CASSPQDRLETQYF. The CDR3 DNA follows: TGTGCCAGCTCACCTCAGGACAGGTTGGAGACCCAGTACTTC. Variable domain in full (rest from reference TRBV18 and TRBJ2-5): NAGVMQNPRHLVRRRGQEARLRCSPMKGHSHVYWYRQLPEEGLKFMVYLQKENIIDESGMPKERFSAEFPKEGPSILRIQQVVRGDSAAYFCASSPQDRLETQYFGPGTRLLVL.